A single sample gave rise to the 8 T cell receptor beta chains below, sequenced in a study of OX40 agonist ivuxolimab in advanced cancers. The data were produced by immunoSEQ multiplex PCR, yet TCRdb's version contains in-frame clones alone and is incomplete. In the table there are under 95,000 clones, roughly 87% of which are singletons. The specimen was CD4+ or CD8+ T cells sorted from blood, collected in a trial of the OX40 agonist ivuxolimab. The receptors originated from an adult with an advanced solid tumor such as melanoma, head and neck, liver or kidney cancer.

V and J are TRBV5-1 and TRBJ2-5; D is ambiguous. Trimming pared 0 bases from V and 3 bases from J, leaving 6 bases between. Germline CDR1 SGHRS, CDR2 YFSETQ. This CDR3 is built from 13 residues. The CDR3 DNA sequence: TGCGCCAGCAGCTTGGCCGGCAAAGAGACCCAGTACTTC. It encodes CASSLAGKETQYF.

The rearrangement links TRBV6-6 to TRBJ2-7; a weak D match, TRBD1 (6 bases). V lost 6 bases to trimming and J lost 3 bases, with 12 bases between them. The CDR3 extends over 13 amino acids. Germline assignment: CDR1 MNHNY and CDR2 SVGAGI (reference sequence). CDR3 DNA sequence: TGTGCCAGCAGCCTAAGGGGGAACTACGAGCAGTACTTC. Protein: CASSLRGNYEQYF.

The V gene is TRBV19, the J gene TRBJ1-5; unclear D gene. CDR3 length: 15 amino acids. V was trimmed by 1 base and J by 0 bases, leaving 7 bases between them. CDR1 and CDR2 from the germline V gene are LNHDA and SQIVND (reference sequence). CDR3 in DNA: TGTGCCAGTAGTATAGCCGGGGATAGCAATCAGCCCCAGCATTTT. This encodes CASSIAGDSNQPQHF. The full variable domain, its missing parts supplied by reference TRBV19 and TRBJ1-5, is DGGITQSPKYLFRKEGQNVTLSCEQNLNHDAMYWYRQDPGQGLRLIYYSQIVNDFQKGDIAEGYSVSREKKESFPLTVTSAQKNPTAFYLCASSIAGDSNQPQHFGDGTRLSIL.

The rearrangement links TRBV19 to TRBJ1-3, with D unclear. Germline V gene sequence: CDR1 LNHDA, CDR2 SQIVND (reference sequence). The CDR3 extends over 15 amino acids. V was clipped by 4 bases and J by 0 bases, with 10 bases between them. CDR3 sequence reads: CASSNRRPSGNTIYF. Here the CDR3 DNA reads TGTGCCAGTAGTAATCGACGGCCCTCTGGAAACACCATATATTTT.

The chain uses TRBV2 and TRBJ1-2; TRBD1 matches 7 bases. V trimming: 4 bases; J trimming: 2 bases; junction bases outside the gene matches: 4. Germline V gene data show CDR1 as SNHLY and CDR2 as FYNNEI. This CDR3 spans 14 amino acids. The CDR3 nucleotides read TGTGCCAGCAGTGGGGACAGTGGCAACTATGGCTACACCTTC. It codes for CASSGDSGNYGYTF.

Only one count was recorded for this clone. J is TRBJ2-7 and V is TRBV5-1, with 12 bases fitting TRBD1. The CDR3 is 15 amino acids. Looked up from germline, CDR1 is SGHRS and CDR2 is YFSETQ. Unmatched junction bases numbered 4, after V lost 4 bases and J lost 2 bases. The CDR3 reads CASSLRDRGPYEQYF. CDR3 DNA sequence: TGCGCCAGCAGCCTACGGGACAGGGGGCCCTACGAGCAGTACTTC.

This clone was counted a few times. The sample carries other DNA sequences with the same CDR3. DNA of the CDR3: TGCGCCAGCAGCAGACAGGGGAACACTGAAGCTTTCTTT. Translation gives CASSRQGNTEAFF. The chain employs TRBV5-1 and TRBJ1-1; 7 bases match TRBD1. The CDR3 extends over 13 amino acids. V lost 4 bases to trimming and J lost 1 base; unmatched junction nucleotides: 1. Germline V CDR1 and CDR2: SGHRS, YFSETQ.

Here the CDR3 DNA reads TGTGCCAGCAGCTTAATTGCTAGCGGAGCACTCCGAACCCCCTACGAGCAGTACTTC. This sequence encodes CASSLIASGALRTPYEQYF. This chain links TRBV7-2 with TRBJ2-7; 7 nucleotides align to TRBD2. V gave up 2 bases and J gave up 2 bases; unmatched junction bases: 18. Germline loops: CDR1 SGHTA, CDR2 FQGNSA. The length of the CDR3 is 19 residues. Combining the CDR3 with reference TRBV7-2 and TRBJ2-7 gives the whole variable domain GAGVSQSPSNKVTEKGKDVELRCDPISGHTALYWYRQSLGQGLEFLIYFQGNSAPDKSGLPSDRFSAERTGGSVSTLTIQRTQQEDSAVYLCASSLIASGALRTPYEQYFGPGTRLTVT.